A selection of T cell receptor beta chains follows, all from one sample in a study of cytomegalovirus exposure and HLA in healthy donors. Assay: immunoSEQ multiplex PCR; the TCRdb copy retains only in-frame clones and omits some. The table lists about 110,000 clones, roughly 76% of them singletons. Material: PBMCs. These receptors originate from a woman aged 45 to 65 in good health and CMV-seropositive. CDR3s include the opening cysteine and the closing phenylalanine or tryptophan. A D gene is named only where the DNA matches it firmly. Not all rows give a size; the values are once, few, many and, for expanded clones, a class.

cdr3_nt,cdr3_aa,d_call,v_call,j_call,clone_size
TGTGCCAGCAGCTGGACTAGCGGATACCGCACAGATACGCAGTATTTT,CASSWTSGYRTDTQYF,TRBD2,TRBV5-6,TRBJ2-3,NA
TGCAGCGTTGAAGCGGCAGGACAGTCCTACGAGCAGTACTTC,CSVEAAGQSYEQYF,NA,TRBV29-1,TRBJ2-7,NA
TGTGCCAGCAGCTCCCTGGACAGGGGTAATGGCTACACCTTC,CASSSLDRGNGYTF,TRBD1,TRBV27,TRBJ1-2,NA
TGTGCCAGCAGTTTAGTTGGCCGAAGCTCCTACAATGAGCAGTTCTTC,CASSLVGRSSYNEQFF,NA,TRBV27,TRBJ2-1,NA
TGTGCCAGCAGTTTGGGCGGAGGTGGGGAAAAACTGTTTTTT,CASSLGGGGEKLFF,NA,TRBV28,TRBJ1-4,NA
TGTGCCAGCAGCTTAGCAGCGGGGGCCCCCAATGAGCAGTTCTTC,CASSLAAGAPNEQFF,TRBD2,TRBV7-2,TRBJ2-1,NA
TGTGCCAGTAGTATAGGAGGGGACACCGATTCACCCCTCCACTTT,CASSIGGDTDSPLHF,NA,TRBV19,TRBJ1-6,NA
TGTGCCAGCAGCCGTGACAGGGTTAATCAGCCCCAGCATTTT,CASSRDRVNQPQHF,TRBD1,TRBV7-2,TRBJ1-5,NA
TGTGCCAGCAGCCCCCGGACAGGGAACACTGAAGCTTTCTTT,CASSPRTGNTEAFF,TRBD1,TRBV11-2,TRBJ1-1,NA
TGCGCCAGCAGCTCCGGACAGCAAGAGACCCAGTACTTC,CASSSGQQETQYF,NA,TRBV5-1,TRBJ2-5,once
TGTGCCAGCAGCTTCGGTTGGTATAATTCACCCCTCCACTTT,CASSFGWYNSPLHF,NA,TRBV5-4,TRBJ1-6,once
TGTGCCAGCAGCCAACCGGGACAGGGGACCTACGAGCAGTACTTC,CASSQPGQGTYEQYF,TRBD1,TRBV4-2,TRBJ2-7,NA
TGCGCCAGCAGCTTGGCGGGGGTCCCCCAGGGCTATGGCTACACCTTC,CASSLAGVPQGYGYTF,NA,TRBV5-1,TRBJ1-2,NA
TGTGCCAGCAGTCGGGGGGCCCTAGAGACCCAGTACTTC,CASSRGALETQYF,NA,TRBV7-3,TRBJ2-5,NA
TGCGCCAGCAGCTTGAGCGTCGGCAGCTACGAGCAGTACTTC,CASSLSVGSYEQYF,NA,TRBV5-1,TRBJ2-7,NA
TGCAGCGTTGGAAAGAGAGATTCAACTAATGAAAAACTGTTTTTT,CSVGKRDSTNEKLFF,NA,TRBV29-1,TRBJ1-4,NA
TGTGCCAGCAGTTACGTCGGCAGGGGGACGGGCACTGAAGCTTTCTTT,CASSYVGRGTGTEAFF,TRBD1,TRBV6-5,TRBJ1-1,NA
TGTGCCAGCAGCTTACTCGTCCTCACTGAAGCTTTCTTT,CASSLLVLTEAFF,NA,TRBV7-8,TRBJ1-1,NA
TGTGCCAGTAGCCGTGCTGGGGGACAGGGATATGAAGCTTTCTTT,CASSRAGGQGYEAFF,TRBD1,TRBV19,TRBJ1-1,NA
TGTGCCAGCAGCAAAAGCGACCGTACAGGGCCGAATAATTCACCCCTCCACTTT,CASSKSDRTGPNNSPLHF,NA,TRBV21-1,TRBJ1-6,NA
TGCGCCAGCAGCCAATGGGACAGAGATTCCTCTGGGGCCAACGTCCTGACTTTC,CASSQWDRDSSGANVLTF,TRBD1,TRBV4-3,TRBJ2-6,NA
TGTGCCAGCAGCTTATTCTCGAGGGATGAGCAGTTCTTC,CASSLFSRDEQFF,NA,TRBV7-3,TRBJ2-1,NA
TGTGCCAGTAGTATATCGGCGGGGGCCTACGAGCAGTACTTC,CASSISAGAYEQYF,TRBD2,TRBV19,TRBJ2-7,NA